The text below deals with one T cell receptor beta chain. No antigen is known for it. No much larger clone exists at a distance of one base, and base qualities are not known. A second Seattle source provided samples from volunteer blood donors who had recovered from COVID-19. Collaborating institutions collected whole blood in K2EDTA tubes following their own protocols. For TCRbeta analysis, collaborator samples were shipped as frozen whole blood, as isolated PBMCs, or as DNA extracted from either sample type. The entry originates in a study of blood T cell repertoires in COVID-19 (dated by TCRdb to 2020 to 2022). About the study as a whole: Collaborator samples came from the United States, Italy and Spain and covered acute and convalescent phases of COVID-19. Where available, HLA class I and class II types were obtained from metadata supplied by the sample provider rather than from assay-based typing. The prospective study material was composed of cDNA or gDNA derived from T cells, B-cell-depleted T cells, or PBMCs. The samples were drawn from two sources: the first 160 participants of the ongoing ImmuneRACE study, and 1,000 to 1,500 subjects contributed by 6 global collaborators. The repertoires were released in a freely available public database intended as a resource for research on the immune response to SARS-CoV-2. Sample metadata almost always included a de-identified subject ID, COVID-19 status, age in years and sex. The dataset comprised deeply sampled blood TCRbeta repertoires from subjects exposed to, actively infected with, or recovered from COVID-19.

TCRbeta CDR3 regions were amplified from genomic DNA using the immunoSEQ Assay, a bias-controlled multiplex PCR. As for the original processing: The number of nucleated cells in each sample was estimated from the amplification of reference gene primers within the assay. To quantify the absolute abundance of each unique TCRbeta CDR3 rearrangement, sequence reads were collapsed and filtered. For each sample, productive Simpson clonality was calculated by taking the square root of Simpson's diversity index across productive rearrangements. TCRdb carries this immuneACCESS record with in-frame sequences only. Its versions omit some clonotypes, under half of them owing to an unresolved V gene in the studies checked, with the rest unexplained. V, J and clone size reflect that table, while D and trimming were determined from the DNA. Here the sample has roughly 220,000 clones; roughly 88% occur a single time. Approximately 1.3% of the sample is held by the ten biggest clonotypes.

Reading from cysteine to phenylalanine, the CDR3 counts 12 amino acids. Only the CDR3 DNA is retained, 36 bases long and in frame from the first base. CDR1 and CDR2 are drawn from the germline V gene (reference sequence): LGHDT, YNNKEL. A distance of 8 bases separates the germline ends of V and J, which lose 4 bases and 4 bases respectively. Study-wide conclusions, independent of this receptor: The quantity of clinical and demographic metadata differed by source and by participant and was supplied without curation.

The sequenced material came from peripheral blood. The source is a woman aged 40-49 years who had recovered from COVID-19. The chain joins TRBV3-1 (or the pseudogene TRBV3-2) to TRBJ2-7; TRBD1 is a weak D gene call, 5 bases matching. The bases read TGTGCCAGCAGCCGGAAGGGGTACGAGCAGTACTTC. Its protein product is CASSRKGYEQYF.